This T cell receptor (beta chain) was identified in a study of Tregs in tolerant kidney transplant recipients. Assay: immunoSEQ multiplex PCR; the TCRdb copy retains only in-frame clones and omits some. This table has 60,000 to 70,000 clones, more than 90% appearing once. V was pared by 6 bases and J by 1 base, with 2 bases of the junction left unmatched. The CDR3 covers 14 residues. Germline V CDR1 and CDR2: SNHLY, FYNNEI. Thawed PBMCs were FACS-sorted into unstimulated CD4+CD25+CD127- regulatory T cells, CD4+CD25- non-regulatory cells, CD4 and CD8 cells. The chain employs TRBV2 and TRBJ1-1; 10 bases map to TRBD1. The sample here was CD8+ T cells from blood, taken before the transplant. This receptor was obtained from a human donor who received a combined kidney and bone marrow transplant. In DNA form, the CDR3 reads TGTGCCAGCAGGGGACAGGGGTGGAACACTGAAGCTTTCTTT. It specifies CASRGQGWNTEAFF.